This is a list of T cell receptor beta chains from one sample in a study of T cell changes during pregnancy in multiple sclerosis. Here immunoSEQ multiplex PCR was the method, and the copy in TCRdb shows in-frame clones only, minus some. The data contain more than 55,000 clones, under 95% of them singletons. The material was peripheral blood, obtained in the second trimester of pregnancy. Receptor source: a female donor with multiple sclerosis, enrolled in a pregnancy study. The CDR3 runs from the conserved cysteine through the conserved F or W. Each record gives: J gene, V gene, clone size, D gene, CDR3 protein, CDR3 DNA. The D gene is left open where the match is weak. Clone size is shown for a subset of rows, as once, few, many or a class of expanded clone.

TRBJ2-5,TRBV5-1,once,NA,CASREGTSETQYF,TGCGCCAGCAGGGAGGGGACTTCAGAGACCCAGTACTTC
TRBJ2-2,TRBV7-9,NA,NA,CASSPGSGNAGELFF,TGTGCCAGCAGCCCCGGGTCGGGTAATGCCGGGGAGCTGTTTTTT
TRBJ1-1,TRBV11-2,NA,NA,CASSLDRPVNTEAFF,TGTGCCAGCAGCTTAGATCGTCCGGTGAACACTGAAGCTTTCTTT
TRBJ1-6,TRBV30,NA,NA,CAWSVQGHSPLHF,TGTGCCTGGAGTGTACAGGGTCATTCACCCCTCCACTTT
TRBJ1-5,TRBV6-6,NA,NA,CASRRDSNQPQHF,TGTGCCAGCAGACGCGATAGCAATCAGCCCCAGCATTTT
TRBJ2-7,TRBV4-3,NA,TRBD2,CASSQELGLAGISYEQYF,TGCGCCAGCAGCCAAGAGCTGGGACTAGCGGGGATCTCCTACGAGCAGTACTTC
TRBJ2-7,TRBV6-1,NA,NA,CASSEFYEQYF,TGTGCCAGCTCGGAGTTCTACGAGCAGTACTTC
TRBJ1-4,TRBV7-9,few,NA,CASSRRTVRHEKLFF,TGTGCCAGCAGCCGACGGACAGTCCGACATGAAAAACTGTTTTTT
TRBJ1-6,TRBV18,NA,TRBD1,CASSPLTGGDSPLHF,TGTGCCAGCTCACCCCTTACAGGGGGCGATTCACCCCTCCACTTT
TRBJ1-6,TRBV2,NA,NA,CASSAFPGNSPLHF,TGTGCCAGCAGTGCGTTCCCCGGGAATTCACCCCTCCACTTT
TRBJ1-3,TRBV2,NA,TRBD1,CASRGTTGALRNTIYF,TGTGCCAGCAGGGGGACAACAGGGGCCCTAAGAAACACCATATATTTT
TRBJ1-5,TRBV30,NA,TRBD1,CAWSRGTGGPNQPQHF,TGTGCCTGGAGTAGGGGGACAGGGGGCCCCAATCAGCCCCAGCATTTT
TRBJ1-1,TRBV11-2,NA,NA,CASSLRFGTVNTEAFF,TGTGCCAGCAGCCTCAGGTTTGGCACAGTGAACACTGAAGCTTTCTTT
TRBJ1-2,TRBV11-2,few,NA,CASSPARRRGYTF,TGTGCCAGCAGCCCCGCCCGCCGTAGAGGCTACACCTTC
TRBJ1-5,TRBV5-1,NA,TRBD1,CASSLLPPGQGDQPQHF,TGCGCCAGCAGCTTGCTACCACCGGGACAGGGGGATCAGCCCCAGCATTTT
TRBJ1-1,TRBV19,once,NA,CASSRGAYTEAFF,TGTGCCAGTAGTCGAGGAGCCTACACTGAAGCTTTCTTT
TRBJ2-3,TRBV5-1,NA,NA,CASATLPISADTQYF,TGCGCCAGCGCTACCTTACCCATATCTGCAGATACGCAGTATTTT
TRBJ1-2,TRBV5-6,NA,NA,CASSRGGRHYGYTF,TGTGCCAGCAGCCGGGGGGGGCGTCACTATGGCTACACCTTC
TRBJ1-2,TRBV7-2,NA,NA,CASSLGGQNYGYTF,TGTGCCAGCAGCTTAGGGGGCCAGAACTATGGCTACACCTTC
TRBJ1-6,TRBV9,NA,TRBD1,CASSVQGARSPLHF,TGTGCCAGCAGCGTACAGGGGGCGCGTTCACCCCTCCACTTT
TRBJ1-1,TRBV4-1,NA,NA,CASSPRTVMNTEAFF,TGCGCCAGCAGCCCAAGGACAGTCATGAACACTGAAGCTTTCTTT
TRBJ1-3,TRBV5-1,once,NA,CASSLDFSGNTIYF,TGCGCCAGCAGCTTGGACTTCTCTGGAAACACCATATATTTT
TRBJ1-1,TRBV6-5,NA,TRBD1,CASSYSYQGATEAFF,TGTGCCAGCAGTTACTCCTACCAGGGGGCAACTGAAGCTTTCTTT
TRBJ2-5,TRBV2,NA,TRBD2,CASRSPSGVQETQYF,TGTGCCAGCAGGAGTCCTAGCGGGGTCCAAGAGACCCAGTACTTC
TRBJ1-2,TRBV2,NA,TRBD1,CASSEDRGTPPYGYTF,TGTGCCAGCAGTGAAGACAGGGGGACTCCCCCATATGGCTACACCTTC
TRBJ1-1,TRBV30,NA,NA,CAWRRRGGTEAFF,TGTGCCTGGCGGAGGAGGGGGGGCACTGAAGCTTTCTTT
TRBJ2-7,TRBV30,NA,NA,CAWSLALGGYEQYF,TGTGCCTGGAGTTTGGCCCTGGGAGGATACGAGCAGTACTTC
TRBJ2-7,TRBV28,NA,TRBD2,CASSFRTSGPFLHEQYF,TGTGCCAGCAGTTTCAGGACTAGCGGGCCCTTCCTGCACGAGCAGTACTTC
TRBJ2-7,TRBV9,NA,TRBD2,CASSVASGGSYEQYF,TGTGCCAGCAGCGTAGCTAGCGGGGGCTCCTACGAGCAGTACTTC
TRBJ1-1,TRBV5-5,NA,NA,CASSGDNRLIAFF,TGTGCCAGCAGCGGGGACAACAGGTTAATAGCTTTCTTT
TRBJ1-1,TRBV4-3,NA,NA,CASSASLGNVMNTEAFF,TGCGCCAGCAGCGCCTCCCTCGGTAACGTGATGAACACTGAAGCTTTCTTT
TRBJ1-6,TRBV7-9,NA,NA,CASPPGNSPLHF,TGTGCCAGCCCGCCCGGGAATTCACCCCTCCACTTT
TRBJ2-3,TRBV11-3,NA,NA,CASSRDTRSTQYF,TGTGCCAGCAGCCGGGACACCCGGAGTACGCAGTATTTT
TRBJ2-2,TRBV5-1,NA,NA,CASSPRQDHTGELFF,TGCGCCAGCAGCCCCCGACAGGACCACACCGGGGAGCTGTTTTTT
TRBJ2-7,TRBV27,NA,NA,CASRGPGGGSYEQYF,TGTGCCAGCAGGGGGCCGGGGGGCGGCTCCTACGAGCAGTACTTC
TRBJ2-7,TRBV29-1,NA,TRBD2,CSVVVAGGLEQYF,TGCAGCGTAGTCGTGGCGGGGGGGCTCGAGCAGTACTTC
TRBJ1-2,TRBV7-8,NA,TRBD1,CASSLGTGASAYGYTF,TGTGCCAGCAGCTTAGGGACAGGGGCCTCTGCGTATGGCTACACCTTC
TRBJ1-1,TRBV2,NA,NA,CASSGVLGSLEAFF,TGTGCCAGCAGCGGCGTTTTGGGGAGCCTGGAAGCTTTCTTT
TRBJ1-4,TRBV11-2,once,NA,CASTPLGGIEEKLFF,TGTGCCAGCACCCCATTGGGGGGTATAGAAGAAAAACTGTTTTTT
TRBJ2-4,TRBV7-9,NA,TRBD2,CASSLAAGGLNIQYF,TGTGCCAGCAGCTTAGCTGCGGGGGGCCTAAACATTCAGTACTTC
TRBJ2-7,TRBV12-5,NA,TRBD2,CASGPPSGGIPYEQYF,TGTGCTAGTGGTCCGCCTTCGGGAGGGATACCCTACGAGCAGTACTTC
TRBJ1-5,TRBV19,NA,NA,CASSFHNQPQHF,TGTGCCAGTAGTTTCCACAATCAGCCCCAGCATTTT
TRBJ2-5,TRBV5-1,NA,NA,CASSLPGLRETQYF,TGCGCCAGCAGCTTACCGGGACTGCGAGAGACCCAGTACTTC
TRBJ2-1,TRBV11-3,once,NA,CASSGGVNNEQFF,TGTGCCAGCAGCGGCGGGGTTAACAATGAGCAGTTCTTC
TRBJ1-2,TRBV5-4,few,NA,CASSLGLRNYGYTF,TGTGCCAGCAGCTTGGGACTCCGCAACTATGGCTACACCTTC
TRBJ2-2,TRBV5-1,NA,TRBD1,CASSSQIVGGRYTGELFF,TGCGCCAGCAGCAGCCAAATCGTAGGGGGCAGATACACCGGGGAGCTGTTTTTT
TRBJ1-2,TRBV7-8,NA,NA,CASSDRLGYGYTF,TGTGCCAGCAGTGACAGGTTGGGTTATGGCTACACCTTC
TRBJ2-5,TRBV27,NA,TRBD2,CASSYRTSGGPQETQYF,TGTGCCAGCAGTTACCGGACTAGCGGGGGGCCGCAAGAGACCCAGTACTTC
TRBJ1-1,TRBV28,NA,NA,CARLVDTEAFF,TGTGCCAGGTTAGTGGACACTGAAGCTTTCTTT
TRBJ2-7,TRBV7-9,NA,TRBD1,CASSLTGGSYEQYF,TGTGCCAGCAGCCTAACAGGGGGCTCCTACGAGCAGTACTTC
TRBJ1-2,TRBV6-6,once,NA,CASTLLQGGGYTF,TGTGCCAGCACCTTACTCCAGGGAGGCGGCTACACCTTC
TRBJ2-6,TRBV4-1,NA,TRBD2,CASSQDASGVYSGANVLTF,TGCGCCAGCAGCCAAGATGCCAGCGGGGTATACTCTGGGGCCAACGTCCTGACTTTC
TRBJ2-3,TRBV4-1,NA,TRBD2,CASSQDGGGGAKDTQYF,TGCGCCAGCAGCCAAGATGGAGGCGGGGGGGCGAAAGATACGCAGTATTTT
TRBJ2-5,TRBV11-2,NA,NA,CASSPQGGWGGETQYF,TGTGCCAGCAGCCCTCAGGGAGGTTGGGGGGGCGAGACCCAGTACTTC
TRBJ2-7,TRBV5-1,once,TRBD2,CASSLASVAGGEQYF,TGCGCCAGCAGCTTGGCAAGTGTAGCGGGAGGCGAGCAGTACTTC